The 9 T cell receptor beta chains below were found in one sample sequenced in a study of T cell repertoires in cytomegalovirus infection. MiXCR was run by TCRdb on the reads, yielding one entry per CDR3 protein. The sample gives about 740,000 distinct CDR3 sequences, under 40% of which show up once; about 2.8% is in the top ten. The specimen sequenced was PBMCs. The receptors here all came from a human donor in good health (CMV status not recorded). Some clones in this sample may be carry-over from other donors' samples.

The table lists this clonotype with a few counts. The chain links TRBV4-1 to TRBJ2-7; 12 bases are shared with TRBD2. Trimming removed 1 base from V and 4 bases from J; junction bases left unmatched: 5. The germline V gene has CDR1 MGHRA and CDR2 YSYEKL. This CDR3 is built from 16 residues. The CDR3: CASSQGTSGTQYEQYF. CDR3 nucleotides: TGCGCCAGCAGCCAAGGGACTAGCGGGACCCAATACGAGCAGTACTTC.

The V call is TRBV29-1, the J call TRBJ1-1; the match to TRBD1 covers 7 bases. Per the germline V gene, CDR1 is SQVTM and CDR2 is ANQGSEA. The trim removed 7 bases at V and 5 bases at J, leaving 4 bases unmatched. CDR3 size: 11 residues. The CDR3 region has the DNA TGCAGCGCTAGACAGGGAACTGAAGCTTTCTTT. Its translation is CSARQGTEAFF. The full variable domain, rest sourced from reference TRBV29-1 and TRBJ1-1, is SAVISQKPSRDICQRGTSLTIQCQVDSQVTMMFWYRQQPGQSLTLIATANQGSEATYESGFVIDKFPISRPNLTFSTLTVSNMSPEDSSIYLCSARQGTEAFFGQGTRLTVV.

The rearrangement links TRBV6-5 to TRBJ2-3; no definite D call. There are 15 residues in the CDR3. Trimming took off 5 bases at V and 0 bases at J, with 12 bases between the two ends. Per germline, CDR1 MNHEY and CDR2 SVGAGI. The CDR3 bases are TGTGCCAGCAGTGCAGACCTCGGGAGCACAGATACGCAGTATTTT. The encoded protein is CASSADLGSTDTQYF.

This chain uses TRBV20-1 with TRBJ1-5, with 7 positions matching TRBD1. Trimming at V came to 0 bases and at J to 3 bases, leaving 8 bases not matched to a gene. Per germline, CDR1 DFQATT and CDR2 SNEGSKA (reference sequence). This CDR3 has 16 residues. In DNA form, the CDR3 reads TGCAGTGCTAGAGATGGGGGAGGGGGCTACAATCAGCCCCAGCATTTT. It translates to CSARDGGGGYNQPQHF.

The V call is TRBV20-1, the J call TRBJ1-4; D might be TRBD1 (5 bases). CDR3 length: 12 amino acids. Trimming shortened V by 6 bases and J by 5 bases, and 10 bases separated the two germline ends. The germline gives CDR1 DFQATT, CDR2 SNEGSKA (reference sequence). CDR3 in amino acids: CSAVDRNEKLFF. The CDR3 nucleotides read TGCAGTGCGGTCGACAGAAATGAAAAACTGTTTTTT.

Comment on this clonotype: One end of the junction is discordant with germline, which a read error may explain. V gene TRBV5-4 combines with J gene TRBJ2-1, with 7 bases lining up with TRBD1. Germline V gene data show CDR1 as SGHNT and CDR2 as YYREEE (reference sequence). This CDR3 spans 12 amino acids. The CDR3 DNA reads TGTGCCAGCAGGGCGACAGGGAATGCTAATGTCTTC. Protein: CASRATGNANVF.

This chain links TRBV15 with TRBJ2-7; perhaps D is TRBD1 or TRBD2 (5 bases each). CDR1 is LNHNV and CDR2 is YYDKDF in the germline V gene (reference sequence). The V gene lost 0 bases and the J gene lost 2 bases, with 11 bases spanning the gap. This CDR3 spans 15 amino acids. The DNA for the CDR3 is TGTGCCACCAGCAGAGATCGTGGGGGTCCCTACGAGCAGTACTTC. This sequence encodes CATSRDRGGPYEQYF.

Only one count was recorded for this clonotype. The J gene is TRBJ1-1, the V gene TRBV20-1; D remains ambiguous. V lost 3 bases and J lost 2, with 10 bases in between. Germline lookup yields CDR1 DFQATT and CDR2 SNEGSKA (reference sequence). This CDR3 is 13 amino acids long. The CDR3 loop reads CSASDQINTEAFF. The CDR3 DNA reads TGCAGTGCTAGTGATCAGATTAACACTGAAGCTTTCTTT.

The chain has TRBV12-3 or TRBV12-4 and TRBJ2-3; 9 bases agree with TRBD2. V shed 3 bases, J shed 4 bases, and the junction held 5 bases outside the gene matches. This CDR3 spans 15 amino acids. DNA for the CDR3: TGTGCCAGCAGTTTTTCGCGGGAGGGCCCAGATACGCAGTATTTT. Translating gives CASSFSREGPDTQYF.